A single sample is the source of the 30 T cell receptor beta chains below, sequenced in a study of glioma-infiltrating T cells (dated by TCRdb to about 2016). Data came from an Illumina MiSeq. TCR alpha and beta CDR3 regions were amplified with the iRepertoire nested amplicon-rescue multiplex PCR (arm-PCR) platform from RNA. The raw public data were reprocessed by TCRdb itself: fastp quality trimming at Q25, MiXCR clonotype calling, in-frame beta chains only. Duplicate CDR3 protein sequences are folded into a single record with the most common DNA and genes. The sample contains about 410,000 distinct CDR3 sequences, roughly two fifths of them found a single time. The biggest ten clones account for approximately 12% of the sample. Sequences were obtained from glioma tissue, nonneoplastic brain tissue, or PBMCs (not recorded which). These receptors came from a human donor with low-grade glioma or glioblastoma, undergoing nonglioma brain surgery, or in good health (not recorded which).

V and J are TRBV5-1 and TRBJ1-1; D gene uncertain. This CDR3 is built from 16 residues. Germline V lookup: CDR1 SGHRS, CDR2 YFSETQ. The ends were cut back, 4 bases at V and 1 base at J, with 17 bases in the middle. The DNA for the CDR3 is TGCGCCAGCAGCCGAGGTATGGGCGAAGGGAACACTGAAGCTTTCTTT. Amino acid sequence: CASSRGMGEGNTEAFF.

The chain couples TRBV6-1 to TRBJ2-6, with 9 bases matching TRBD1. The J segment lost 2 bases and the V segment lost 6 bases, leaving 5 bases of the junction unmatched. CDR3 size: 16 residues. Germline-derived CDR1 and CDR2 are MNHNS and SASEGT. This CDR3 is CASRTDRGAGANVLTF. Written as DNA, the CDR3 is TGTGCCAGCAGAACGGACAGGGGTGCTGGGGCCAACGTCCTGACTTTC.

With respect to this clonotype: A much larger clonotype is one base distant, so this may be a read error. CDR3 in amino acids: CASSKVIAGVSSNEQFF. CDR3 DNA: TGTGCCAGCAGTAAAGTTATAGCGGGGGTTTCTTCCAATGAGCAGTTCTTC. This chain uses TRBV6-2 or TRBV6-3 with TRBJ2-1, with TRBD2 matching over 9 bases. The length of the CDR3 is 17 residues. With V trimmed by 5 bases and J by 6 bases, 14 bases remained unmatched. CDR1 and CDR2 (germline): MNHEY, SVGEGT.

The chain joins TRBV28 to TRBJ2-7, with 10 bases that match TRBD1. Trimming took 6 bases from V and 7 from J; bases not matched to a gene: 9. This CDR3 contains 14 residues. Germline V gene lookup returns CDR1 MDHEN and CDR2 SYDVKM. CDR3 in amino acids: CASRKTGGRLEQYF. Here the CDR3 DNA reads TGTGCCAGCAGAAAGACAGGGGGCCGTTTAGAGCAGTACTTC.

Of note for this clonotype: At one end the junction does not follow the germline gene, possibly because of a read error. The V and J genes are TRBV20-1 and TRBJ1-5, with 10 bases that match TRBD1. This CDR3 is 15 amino acids long. Looked up from germline, CDR1 is DFQATT and CDR2 is SNEGSKA (reference sequence). The CDR3 here is CSAKSGTGVDQPQNF. CDR3 coding DNA: TGCAGTGCAAAGTCCGGGACAGGGGTGGATCAGCCCCAGAATTTT.

This clonotype was counted at least ten times. The genes are TRBV25-1 and TRBJ2-7; unclear D gene. The CDR3 totals 15 residues. Germline V gives CDR1 MGHDK, CDR2 SYGVNS. V lost 2 bases to trimming and J lost 0 bases, with 11 bases between them. The CDR3 region has the DNA TGTGCCAGCAGTGAAGTGGGCCCGAGCTCCTACGAGCAGTACTTC. Encoded protein: CASSEVGPSSYEQYF.

This clonotype has more than one count but fewer than ten. This chain joins TRBV20-1 and TRBJ1-5; possible D gene TRBD1, 5 bases. Germline CDR1 reads DFQATT; CDR2 reads SNEGSKA (reference sequence). CDR3 length equals 17 residues. With 0 bases removed from V and 2 bases from J, the gap between germline ends came to 17 bases. The CDR3 loop is CSARDPVRVRGNQPQHF. The DNA of the CDR3 is TGCAGTGCTAGAGATCCCGTCAGGGTACGGGGCAATCAGCCCCAGCATTTT.

This clonotype was detected many times. This rearrangement joins TRBV27 to TRBJ2-4; the D call may be TRBD1 or TRBD2 (5 bases each). The ends were cut back, 5 bases at V and 3 bases at J, with 11 bases in the middle. Germline lookup yields CDR1 MNHEY and CDR2 SMNVEV (reference sequence). The CDR3 contains 14 residues. The CDR3: CASSRGVSKNIQYF. The CDR3 DNA sequence: TGTGCCAGCAGTCGAGGGGTTAGCAAAAACATTCAGTACTTC.

This clonotype has just a few counts. The rearrangement links TRBV20-1 to TRBJ2-1; 11 nucleotides match TRBD2. In germline, CDR1 is DFQATT, CDR2 SNEGSKA (reference sequence). This CDR3 is built from 16 residues. V trimming: 0 bases; J trimming: 6 bases; junction bases outside the gene matches: 7. In nucleotides, the CDR3 is TGCAGTGCTAGAGACCTAGCGGGAGGTCACGGCAATGAGCAGTTCTTC. Its translation: CSARDLAGGHGNEQFF.

The chain combines TRBV2 with TRBJ1-5, with a weak D call TRBD1 (5 bases). V shed 7 bases and J shed 2 bases, with 21 bases lying between them. Looked up from germline, CDR1 is SNHLY and CDR2 is FYNNEI. The CDR3 extends over 17 amino acids. CDR3 DNA: TGTGCCAGCACCCTAAGACCCCCAGGGTATCGCAATCAGCCCCAGCATTTT. Translation gives CASTLRPPGYRNQPQHF.

The V gene is TRBV6-1, the J gene TRBJ1-2; 7 bases are a match to TRBD1. The CDR3 is made up of 14 amino acids. The germline V gene encodes CDR1 MNHNS and CDR2 SASEGT. Trimming took 6 bases from V and 4 from J; bases not matched to a gene: 8. CDR3 bases: TGTGCCAGCAGGCGGGGGACAGCTGGCTATGGCTACACCTTC. Translating gives CASRRGTAGYGYTF.

About this clonotype itself: Being one base from a much bigger clone, this may be a read error. The chain has TRBV27 and TRBJ1-5, with D possibly being TRBD1 (5 bases). Germline V gene lookup returns CDR1 MNHEY and CDR2 SMNVEV (reference sequence). The CDR3 is 14 residues long. V lost 3 bases to trimming and J lost 3 bases, with 9 bases between them. The CDR3 region has the DNA TGTGCCAGCAGTTTTGACAGTGTCAATCAGCCCCAGCATTTT. It encodes CASSFDSVNQPQHF.

This clonotype was detected only a few times. J is TRBJ1-4 and V is TRBV7-6; the D gene is possibly TRBD1 (5 bases). The V and J ends lost 0 bases and 4 bases respectively, with 9 bases between them. The CDR3 is 15 residues long. Germline V gives CDR1 SGHVS, CDR2 FNYEAQ. The CDR3 coding sequence is TGTGCCAGCAGCTTAGCAGACAGATATAATGAAAAACTGTTTTTT. Its protein product is CASSLADRYNEKLFF.

V and J are TRBV2 and TRBJ2-5, with 8 bases identical to TRBD2. The CDR3 consists of 15 residues. CDR1 is SNHLY, CDR2 FYNNEI, per germline. V dropped 8 bases and J dropped 4; count of bases not matched to a gene: 12. The CDR3 loop reads CASGRGPAGVETQYF. The CDR3, as DNA: TGTGCCAGCGGCCGGGGTCCAGCGGGAGTAGAGACCCAGTACTTC.

Regarding this clonotype: A much larger clone is a single base away; this may be a read error. The rearrangement joins TRBV20-1 to TRBJ1-1; D might be TRBD1 (5 bases). Germline V gene sequence: CDR1 DFQATT, CDR2 SNEGSKA (reference sequence). The CDR3 is 14 residues long. This chain's CDR3 is CSARGRTWGTEASF. The CDR3 DNA is TGCAGTGCCCGGGGACGAACATGGGGAACTGAAGCTTCCTTT.

This clonotype appeared a few times. CDR3 region: CASSQDRGWTGRSLAGEKLFF. DNA of the CDR3: TGTGCCAGCAGCCAAGATCGGGGATGGACAGGCCGAAGTTTAGCGGGTGAAAAACTGTTTTTT. The chain links TRBV4-2 to TRBJ1-4; 7 nucleotides align to TRBD1. CDR1 is LGHNA, CDR2 YNFKEQ, per germline. There are 21 residues in the CDR3. The V gene end was trimmed by 0 bases and the J gene end by 7 bases; junction bases not matched to a gene: 23.

In the case of this clonotype: This CDR3 fails to terminate in the conserved phenylalanine or tryptophan, so it likely reflects a read error. The chain uses TRBV7-6 and TRBJ1-3; weak D call: TRBD1 (6 bases). This CDR3 comprises 16 residues. Looked up from germline, CDR1 is SGHVS and CDR2 is FNYEAQ. V shed 5 bases and J shed 2 bases, with 16 bases lying between them. CDR3 region: CASSPPGGRAGNTIYS. Written as DNA, the CDR3 is TGTGCCAGCAGCCCCCCGGGGGGGCGGGCTGGAAACACCATATATTCT.

At least ten counts were recorded for this clonotype. The chain recombines TRBV15 with TRBJ1-1, with D unresolved. The V and J ends lost 8 bases and 1 base respectively, with 8 bases between them. Per the germline V gene, CDR1 is LNHNV and CDR2 is YYDKDF (reference sequence). CDR3 length: 12 amino acids. The CDR3 here is CATGIWNTEAFF. CDR3 nucleotide sequence: TGTGCCACCGGTATCTGGAACACTGAAGCTTTCTTT.

In regard to this clonotype: This clone may be a read error of a much larger clone one base away. The rearrangement uses TRBV20-1 and TRBJ2-3; D is possibly TRBD2 (7 bases). This CDR3 contains 15 residues. V lost 8 bases and J lost 3, with 21 bases in between. Germline V gene lookup returns CDR1 DFQATT and CDR2 SNEGSKA (reference sequence). The chain's CDR3 is CSTNDRRGRTDTQYF. Here the CDR3 DNA reads TGCAGTACCAACGACAGGCGCGGGAGAACAGATACGCAGTATTTT.

This clonotype was picked up a small number of times. V is TRBV19 and J is TRBJ1-2; TRBD1 is a possible D gene (5 bases). The CDR3 runs 14 residues. The germline CDR1 and CDR2 sequences are LNHDA and SQIVND (reference sequence). The V and J ends lost 7 bases and 3 bases respectively, with 15 bases between them. CDR3 sequence reads: CASTQRGIYYGYTF. The CDR3 coding sequence is TGTGCCAGTACCCAACGGGGGATTTACTATGGCTACACCTTC.

This clonotype was observed at least ten times. The chain is built from TRBV27 and TRBJ1-5, with D perhaps matching TRBD1 (6 bases). CDR1 is MNHEY and CDR2 is SMNVEV in the germline V gene (reference sequence). The CDR3 has 14 residues. V was trimmed by 5 bases and J by 0 bases, leaving 8 bases between them. DNA for the CDR3: TGTGCCAGCAGTGGACAGAATAGCAATCAGCCCCAGCATTTT. Translating gives CASSGQNSNQPQHF.

With respect to this clonotype: A junction end diverges from the germline sequence, so it may reflect a read error. The chain is built from TRBV18 and TRBJ2-3, with 7 bases matching TRBD2. Germline assignment: CDR1 KGHSH and CDR2 LQKENI. The CDR3 covers 14 residues. CDR3: CASSPGGRGDTLYF. The CDR3 DNA reads as TGTGCCAGCTCACCAGGCGGGAGAGGGGATACGCTGTATTTT.

This clonotype was seen only a few times. The chain joins TRBV6-1 to TRBJ1-4, with TRBD1 matching over 7 bases. The CDR3 totals 17 residues. Germline values: CDR1 MNHNS, CDR2 SASEGT. V lost 7 bases, J lost 7 bases, and 18 bases stayed unmatched. For the CDR3, the DNA is TGTGCCAGCAAACCGGGACAGCACCATACCATGGGTGAAAAACTGTTTTTT. Its protein is CASKPGQHHTMGEKLFF.

The chain carries TRBV20-1 and TRBJ1-1; D call uncertain. CDR3 size: 15 residues. Trimming took off 2 bases at V and 3 bases at J, with 16 bases between the two ends. Per the germline V gene, CDR1 is DFQATT and CDR2 is SNEGSKA (reference sequence). The CDR3 sequence: CSARSFHGMHTEAFF. The CDR3 DNA reads as TGCAGTGCTAGATCCTTCCACGGGATGCACACTGAAGCTTTCTTT.

This clonotype has at least ten counts. The chain is built from TRBV20-1 and TRBJ1-1, with 9 bases fitting TRBD1. V shed 2 bases, J shed 5 bases, and the junction held 9 bases outside the gene matches. The CDR3 has 15 residues. Germline assignment: CDR1 DFQATT and CDR2 SNEGSKA (reference sequence). The CDR3 DNA sequence: TGCAGTGCTAGAACTAAGACAGGGGGGGGTACTGAAGCTTTCTTT. Its protein is CSARTKTGGGTEAFF.

This clonotype came up many times. The V and J genes are TRBV6-2 or TRBV6-3 and TRBJ1-2, with D perhaps TRBD1 (5 bases). The CDR3 has 13 amino acids. The germline CDR1 and CDR2 sequences are MNHEY and SVGEGT. The germline V and J ends were trimmed by 7 bases and 2 bases, with 11 bases remaining between them. CDR3 DNA sequence: TGTGCCAGCACTAGGGACGGAAACTATGGCTACACCTTC. Protein sequence: CASTRDGNYGYTF.

Only a few counts were recorded for this clonotype. The rearrangement joins TRBV28 to TRBJ2-1, with TRBD2 matching 12 bases. The germline V gene encodes CDR1 MDHEN and CDR2 SYDVKM. Losses at the gene ends were 8 bases for V and 8 bases for J; bases not matched to a gene: 7. CDR3 length equals 14 residues. CDR3 residues: CASLAGGRDYEQFF. As DNA, the CDR3 is TGTGCCAGCCTAGCGGGAGGGCGAGACTATGAGCAGTTCTTC.

The sample holds many counts of this clonotype. V is TRBV6-2 or TRBV6-3 and J is TRBJ2-7; either TRBD1 or TRBD2 may supply D (5 bases each). Germline V gene lookup returns CDR1 MNHEY and CDR2 SVGEGT. This CDR3 region has 15 residues. Trimming removed 6 bases from V and 0 bases from J, with 15 bases in between. CDR3 in amino acids: CASRPGRASSYEQYF. The CDR3 DNA follows: TGTGCCAGCAGACCGGGACGGGCCAGCTCCTACGAGCAGTACTTC.

The chain is built from TRBV19 and TRBJ2-5, with a tentative D call TRBD1 (5 bases). The DNA end lines up better with TRBJ2-1; the J call may be wrong. CDR3 size: 15 residues. CDR1 LNHDA and CDR2 SQIVND come from the germline V gene (reference sequence). The CDR3 spells CASSPTRGPLDEQFF. The CDR3 bases are TGTGCCAGTAGTCCGACAAGGGGCCCCCTCGATGAGCAGTTCTTC.

This clonotype was detected a few times. This chain links TRBV20-1 with TRBJ2-7; 8 bases map to TRBD1. The V gene's germline CDR1 is DFQATT and CDR2 SNEGSKA (reference sequence). This CDR3 comprises 15 residues. With 0 bases clipped from V and 4 bases from J, the junction kept 8 bases outside the gene matches. For the CDR3, the DNA is TGCAGTGCTAGAGATCCAGGCAGGGGGCGGTACGAGCAGTACTTC. It encodes CSARDPGRGRYEQYF.